Below are 15 T cell receptor beta chains sequenced from a single sample in a study of human T cells and chemical hapten exposure. TCRdb analysed the RACE reads with MiXCR anew, one entry per CDR3 protein. This sample has approximately 72,000 distinct CDR3 sequences, with more than 9.5% found just once. Time point: patch test 3, about 24 weeks after DPC sensitization. Treatment defined: therapeutic diphenylcyclopropenone sensitization with weekly scalp DPC. The material was whole blood, obtained in connection with sensitization to the hapten diphenylcyclopropenone (DPC). These receptor sequences come from a woman between 50 and 59 years old with alopecia areata. Some clones in this sample may be carry-over from other donors' samples.

The genes are TRBV12-3 or TRBV12-4 and TRBJ2-1; D unclear. The CDR3 has 15 residues. With 1 base removed from V and 4 bases from J, the gap between germline ends came to 11 bases. In DNA, the CDR3 is TGTGCCAGCAGTTTAGGATCCGCGGATTACAATGAGCAGTTCTTC. It codes for CASSLGSADYNEQFF.

The J gene is TRBJ2-7, the V gene TRBV20-1; no reliable D call. Deletions cut 1 base from V and 5 bases from J, with 15 bases between. Germline V CDR1 and CDR2: DFQATT, SNEGSKA (reference sequence). This CDR3 region has 14 residues. Here the CDR3 DNA reads TGCAGTGCTAGAGGACAATTCGGGTGGAACGAGCAGTACTTC. Translating gives CSARGQFGWNEQYF.

This clonotype turned up a few times. The chain has TRBV6-2 or TRBV6-3 and TRBJ2-2, with 7 bases lining up with TRBD2. The CDR3 has 18 amino acids. With 6 bases clipped from V and 4 bases from J, the junction kept 17 bases outside the gene matches. Germline-derived CDR1 and CDR2 are MNHEY and SVGEGT. The CDR3 region is CASRTPGGILEGTGELFF. In DNA, the CDR3 is TGTGCCAGCAGGACGCCGGGGGGTATCCTCGAGGGCACCGGGGAGCTGTTTTTT.

This clonotype has a count of ten or more. The chain joins TRBV7-9 to TRBJ2-2; D may be TRBD1 (6 bases). CDR3 length: 13 amino acids. Trimming took 10 bases from V and 6 from J, leaving 15 bases between them. Germline V gene sequence: CDR1 SEHNR, CDR2 FQNEAQ (reference sequence). In DNA form, the CDR3 reads TGTGCCACCACACAGGGTCCGGCCGGGGAGCTGTTTTTT. It codes for CATTQGPAGELFF. Based on the CDR3 plus reference TRBV7-9 and TRBJ2-2, the full variable domain is DTGVSQNPRHKITKRGQNVTFRCDPISEHNRLYWYRQTLGQGPEFLTYFQNEAQLEKSRLLSDRFSAERPKGSFSTLEIQRTEQGDSAMYLCATTQGPAGELFFGEGSRLTVL.

This clonotype was seen ten or more times. The chain links TRBV6-5 to TRBJ1-1; the D gene is possibly TRBD1 (6 bases). This CDR3 has 14 amino acids. Looked up from germline, CDR1 is MNHEY and CDR2 is SVGAGI. V was cut by 0 bases and J by 8 bases, with 13 bases left in between. The CDR3 region has the DNA TGTGCCAGCAGTTACTCGAGGCAGGGGAAAGAAGCTTTCTTT. This translates into CASSYSRQGKEAFF.

This clonotype was detected a few times. This rearrangement joins TRBV9 to TRBJ1-1; D is perhaps TRBD1 (6 bases). The CDR3 covers 13 residues. Trimming removed 2 bases at V and 9 bases at J, with 14 bases between. Germline loops: CDR1 SGDLS, CDR2 YYNGEE. The CDR3 nucleotides read TGTGCCAGCAGCGTCACCGGGGGCACACAAGCTTTCTTT. Protein: CASSVTGGTQAFF. The whole variable domain, remainder taken from reference TRBV9 and TRBJ1-1, is DSGVTQTPKHLITATGQRVTLRCSPRSGDLSVYWYQQSLDQGLQFLIQYYNGEERAKGNILERFSAQQFPDLHSELNLSSLELGDSALYFCASSVTGGTQAFFGQGTRLTVV.

The chain links TRBV5-1 to TRBJ2-7; D assignment may be TRBD1 or TRBD2 (5 bases each). Germline CDR1 is SGHRS and CDR2 is YFSETQ. The CDR3 sequence is 14 residues long. Trimming stripped 3 bases from V and 4 bases from J, with 14 bases between. The CDR3 loop reads CASSYDGTQYEQYF. The CDR3 bases are TGCGCCAGCAGCTACGATGGGACCCAGTACGAGCAGTACTTC.

The chain carries TRBV28 and TRBJ1-5; 9 nucleotides agree with TRBD1. Trimming cost V 7 bases and J 4 bases; bases outside gene matches: 14. Germline CDR1 reads MDHEN; CDR2 reads SYDVKM. CDR3 length: 17 amino acids. CDR3 bases: TGTGCCAGCAAGAACAGGGGGCTGCCCCTAGCAAATCAGCCCCAGCATTTT. It encodes CASKNRGLPLANQPQHF.

V and J are TRBV7-2 and TRBJ1-5; D call uncertain. Germline CDR1 reads SGHTA; CDR2 reads FQGNSA. The V gene lost 2 bases and the J gene lost 7 bases, with 9 bases spanning the gap. The CDR3 sequence is 13 residues long. CDR3 nucleotide sequence: TGTGCCAGCAGCTTACAGACCTTACAGCCCCAGCATTTT. This translates into CASSLQTLQPQHF.

The genes are TRBV5-1 and TRBJ2-2; D is unresolved. Looked up from germline, CDR1 is SGHRS and CDR2 is YFSETQ. The CDR3 runs 14 residues. Trimming cost V 2 bases and J 0 bases, with 5 bases left between them. CDR3 in amino acids: CASSLTANTGELFF. The CDR3 DNA sequence: TGCGCCAGCAGCTTAACAGCGAACACCGGGGAGCTGTTTTTT.

This clonotype was seen a few times. The V gene is TRBV20-1, the J gene TRBJ1-5, with D unclear. Germline V CDR1 and CDR2: DFQATT, SNEGSKA (reference sequence). This CDR3 comprises 15 residues. The V gene lost 5 bases and the J gene lost 10 bases, with 24 bases spanning the gap. The CDR3 loop reads CSAPHAGEGWGPQHF. In DNA form, the CDR3 reads TGCAGTGCTCCGCACGCTGGGGAGGGTTGGGGACCCCAGCATTTT.

This clonotype is categorized as medium-sized. The chain employs TRBV28 and TRBJ2-7; D gene uncertain. Germline CDR1 is MDHEN and CDR2 is SYDVKM. V was pared by 3 bases and J by 7 bases, with 7 bases between. CDR3 length equals 11 residues. CDR3 sequence (DNA): TGTGCCAGCAGTTTCTCCTCTGAGCAGTACTTC. Translation: CASSFSSEQYF.

This clonotype appeared many times. The chain combines TRBV27 with TRBJ2-7, with unresolved D. Germline-derived CDR1 and CDR2 are MNHEY and SMNVEV (reference sequence). CDR3 length: 14 residues. V lost 4 bases and J 2 bases, leaving 12 bases between the germline ends. This CDR3 is CASSSYEPPYEQYF. CDR3 nucleotide sequence: TGTGCCAGCAGTTCCTATGAACCCCCCTACGAGCAGTACTTC.

This chain uses TRBV28 with TRBJ1-1; D call uncertain. From germline, CDR1 is MDHEN and CDR2 SYDVKM. The CDR3 length is 11 residues. V was shortened by 3 bases and J by 5 bases, with 4 bases between the two germline ends. This chain's CDR3 is CASSLRTEAFF. CDR3 DNA: TGTGCCAGCAGTTTGAGAACTGAAGCTTTCTTT. Based on the CDR3 plus reference TRBV28 and TRBJ1-1, the full variable domain is DVKVTQSSRYLVKRTGEKVFLECVQDMDHENMFWYRQDPGLGLRLIYFSYDVKMKEKGDIPEGYSVSREKKERFSLILESASTNQTSMYLCASSLRTEAFFGQGTRLTVV.

The J gene is TRBJ1-1, the V gene TRBV7-9; tentatively, D is TRBD1 (6 bases). Deletions cut 2 bases from V and 1 base from J, with 8 bases between. The CDR3 totals 14 residues. Germline CDR1 is SEHNR and CDR2 is FQNEAQ (reference sequence). CDR3 region: CASSLIQGNTEAFF. The DNA for the CDR3 is TGTGCCAGCAGCTTAATACAGGGGAACACTGAAGCTTTCTTT.